Listed below are T cell receptor beta chains from one sample, sequenced in a study of blood T cell repertoires in COVID-19. The protocol was immunoSEQ multiplex PCR, while the TCRdb copy is restricted to in-frame clones and leaves out a portion. In the table there are about 380,000 clones, approximately 81% of which are singletons. Sequencing was done on a sample of peripheral blood. The origin of the receptors is a woman aged 18 to 35 with acute or convalescent COVID-19. The CDR3 runs from the conserved cysteine through the conserved F or W. The D gene is left open where the match is weak. Expanded clones get a size class; other rows say once, few or many, or leave the size out.

d_call: .
j_call: TRBJ1-3
v_call: TRBV30
cdr3_length: 13
clone_size: once
cdr3_nt: TGTGCCTGGAGTGTCAGCTCTGGAAACACCATATATTTT
cdr3_aa: CAWSVSSGNTIYF

d_call: TRBD2
j_call: TRBJ2-7
v_call: TRBV28
cdr3_length: 14
clone_size: .
cdr3_nt: TGTGCCAGCAGTCCGCTAGCGGGATCCTACGAGCAGTACTTC
cdr3_aa: CASSPLAGSYEQYF

d_call: .
j_call: TRBJ2-2
v_call: TRBV2
cdr3_length: 15
clone_size: .
cdr3_nt: TGTGCCAGCAGTGACCAGTATGTAATATCGGGGGAGCTGTTTTTT
cdr3_aa: CASSDQYVISGELFF

d_call: .
j_call: TRBJ1-6
v_call: TRBV10-2
cdr3_length: 16
clone_size: .
cdr3_nt: TGCGCCAGCAGTGGCGATTTTCGGGGGAATAATTCACCCCTCCACTTT
cdr3_aa: CASSGDFRGNNSPLHF

d_call: .
j_call: TRBJ1-4
v_call: TRBV29-1
cdr3_length: 17
clone_size: .
cdr3_nt: TGCAGCGTTGAAGATCTCGACAAACAGGGAGGGGGTGAAAAACTGTTTTTT
cdr3_aa: CSVEDLDKQGGGEKLFF

d_call: .
j_call: TRBJ1-5
v_call: TRBV28
cdr3_length: 16
clone_size: .
cdr3_nt: TGTGCCAGCAGTTTAACCCCGGGGTATAGCAATCAGCCCCAGCATTTT
cdr3_aa: CASSLTPGYSNQPQHF

d_call: .
j_call: TRBJ2-4
v_call: TRBV6-5
cdr3_length: 12
clone_size: .
cdr3_nt: TGTGCCACAAATTCAGGATCGGACATTCAGTACTTC
cdr3_aa: CATNSGSDIQYF

d_call: .
j_call: TRBJ1-5
v_call: TRBV6-6
cdr3_length: 14
clone_size: .
cdr3_nt: TGTGCCAGCAGTTACTTTTCTCGGGATCAGCCCCAGCATTTT
cdr3_aa: CASSYFSRDQPQHF

d_call: TRBD1
j_call: TRBJ1-5
v_call: TRBV6-2/TRBV6-3
cdr3_length: 15
clone_size: .
cdr3_nt: TGTGCCAGCAGTGGCGGGACAGCCTTCGATCAGCCCCAGCATTTT
cdr3_aa: CASSGGTAFDQPQHF

d_call: .
j_call: TRBJ1-1
v_call: TRBV28
cdr3_length: 17
clone_size: .
cdr3_nt: TGTGCCAGCAGTTTAATTACAGGGACGCATATGAACACTGAAGCTTTCTTT
cdr3_aa: CASSLITGTHMNTEAFF

d_call: .
j_call: TRBJ2-7
v_call: TRBV9
cdr3_length: 14
clone_size: .
cdr3_nt: TGTGCCAGCAGCGTACAGGGGTCGACCTACGAGCAGTACTTC
cdr3_aa: CASSVQGSTYEQYF

d_call: .
j_call: TRBJ1-2
v_call: TRBV19
cdr3_length: 14
clone_size: .
cdr3_nt: TGTGCCAGTAGTAGGAGGGGAGTTGACTATGGCTACACCTTC
cdr3_aa: CASSRRGVDYGYTF

d_call: TRBD2
j_call: TRBJ2-7
v_call: TRBV5-8
cdr3_length: 17
clone_size: .
cdr3_nt: TGTGCCAGCAGCTTTTTACTTACTAGCGATTTCTCCTACGAGCAGTACTTC
cdr3_aa: CASSFLLTSDFSYEQYF

d_call: .
j_call: TRBJ1-2
v_call: TRBV5-4
cdr3_length: 15
clone_size: .
cdr3_nt: TGTGCCAGCAGCTTGGCCATTCAGGGTAGCTATGGCTACACCTTC
cdr3_aa: CASSLAIQGSYGYTF

d_call: TRBD2
j_call: TRBJ2-7
v_call: TRBV10-2
cdr3_length: 15
clone_size: .
cdr3_nt: TGCGCCAGCAGTGATTCCCTAGCGGGGGCCTACGAGCAGTACTTC
cdr3_aa: CASSDSLAGAYEQYF

d_call: .
j_call: TRBJ2-5
v_call: TRBV6-1
cdr3_length: 14
clone_size: .
cdr3_nt: TGTGCCAGCAGTGAAAACCCACAGGCGGAGACCCAGTACTTC
cdr3_aa: CASSENPQAETQYF

d_call: TRBD1
j_call: TRBJ2-7
v_call: TRBV7-9
cdr3_length: 15
clone_size: once
cdr3_nt: TGTGCCAGCAGCCAGGGGAGGACAGGGCTCCACGAGCAGTACTTC
cdr3_aa: CASSQGRTGLHEQYF

d_call: .
j_call: TRBJ2-3
v_call: TRBV5-6
cdr3_length: 15
clone_size: .
cdr3_nt: TGTGCCAGCAGCTTGCCCGGGGGGCCCACAGATACGCAGTATTTT
cdr3_aa: CASSLPGGPTDTQYF

d_call: TRBD2
j_call: TRBJ2-7
v_call: TRBV9
cdr3_length: 14
clone_size: .
cdr3_nt: TGTGCCAGCAGCGCCCCGGGACTAGCGAACGAGCAGTACTTC
cdr3_aa: CASSAPGLANEQYF

d_call: .
j_call: TRBJ2-7
v_call: TRBV21-1
cdr3_length: 16
clone_size: .
cdr3_nt: TGTGCCAGCAGCAAAGCTCTCGCGGGAGGGTCCTACGAGCAGTACTTC
cdr3_aa: CASSKALAGGSYEQYF

d_call: .
j_call: TRBJ1-4
v_call: TRBV30
cdr3_length: 13
clone_size: .
cdr3_nt: TGTGCCTGGGGAGAGGGGTCTAGAGAAAAACTGTTTTTT
cdr3_aa: CAWGEGSREKLFF

d_call: .
j_call: TRBJ2-1
v_call: TRBV18
cdr3_length: 19
clone_size: few
cdr3_nt: TGTGCCAGCTCACCACGAAATCGACAGCAGAAAAAGGAAGACAATGAGCAGTTCTTC
cdr3_aa: CASSPRNRQQKKEDNEQFF

d_call: .
j_call: TRBJ1-2
v_call: TRBV27
cdr3_length: 14
clone_size: .
cdr3_nt: TGTGCCAGCAGCCCGGGATCCAGGAACTATGGCTACACCTTC
cdr3_aa: CASSPGSRNYGYTF

d_call: .
j_call: TRBJ1-1
v_call: TRBV7-3
cdr3_length: 13
clone_size: .
cdr3_nt: TGTGCCAGCAGCGTGGCCCAAAACACTGAAGCTTTCTTT
cdr3_aa: CASSVAQNTEAFF

d_call: .
j_call: TRBJ1-4
v_call: TRBV7-9
cdr3_length: 15
clone_size: .
cdr3_nt: TGTGCCAGCAGCTTAGAACCAGGGGTTCGGGAAAAACTGTTTTTT
cdr3_aa: CASSLEPGVREKLFF

d_call: .
j_call: TRBJ1-2
v_call: TRBV6-5
cdr3_length: 13
clone_size: .
cdr3_nt: TGTGCCAGCAGTTCGAGGACTGACTATGGCTACACCTTC
cdr3_aa: CASSSRTDYGYTF

d_call: TRBD1
j_call: TRBJ2-5
v_call: TRBV19
cdr3_length: 15
clone_size: .
cdr3_nt: TGTGCCAGTAATTCCGGGACAGGGGGACAAGAGACCCAGTACTTC
cdr3_aa: CASNSGTGGQETQYF

d_call: .
j_call: TRBJ1-2
v_call: TRBV19
cdr3_length: 12
clone_size: .
cdr3_nt: TGTGCCAGTGGGGGGTACAACTATGGCTACACCTTC
cdr3_aa: CASGGYNYGYTF

d_call: TRBD1
j_call: TRBJ1-2
v_call: TRBV11-2
cdr3_length: 14
clone_size: .
cdr3_nt: TGTGCCAGCAGCTTAGATCGGACAGGGGGTGGCTACACCTTC
cdr3_aa: CASSLDRTGGGYTF

d_call: .
j_call: TRBJ2-3
v_call: TRBV9
cdr3_length: 16
clone_size: .
cdr3_nt: TGTGCCAGCAGTGCCAGACTCGATCCGGCCACAGATACGCAGTATTTT
cdr3_aa: CASSARLDPATDTQYF

d_call: .
j_call: TRBJ2-7
v_call: TRBV10-2
cdr3_length: 15
clone_size: .
cdr3_nt: TGCGCCAGCAGTGAGTTGGCGGGACCGTCCTACGAGCAGTACTTC
cdr3_aa: CASSELAGPSYEQYF

d_call: TRBD2
j_call: TRBJ2-3
v_call: TRBV19
cdr3_length: 16
clone_size: .
cdr3_nt: TGTGCCAGTTGGCCAGGGACTAGCGGGAGTCCGGATACGCAGTATTTT
cdr3_aa: CASWPGTSGSPDTQYF

d_call: .
j_call: TRBJ2-7
v_call: TRBV5-8
cdr3_length: 18
clone_size: .
cdr3_nt: TGTGCCAGCAGCTTGGAGGGGGATGGCGGTGCGTTTTCCTACGAGCAGTACTTC
cdr3_aa: CASSLEGDGGAFSYEQYF

d_call: .
j_call: TRBJ2-1
v_call: TRBV7-9
cdr3_length: 12
clone_size: .
cdr3_nt: TGTGCCAGCAGCCCTACTAGGGATGAGCAGTTCTTC
cdr3_aa: CASSPTRDEQFF

d_call: TRBD1
j_call: TRBJ1-2
v_call: TRBV28
cdr3_length: 15
clone_size: .
cdr3_nt: TGTGCCAGCAGTTTCCTGGGACAGGCGGGTTATGGCTACACCTTC
cdr3_aa: CASSFLGQAGYGYTF

d_call: .
j_call: TRBJ2-7
v_call: TRBV11-2
cdr3_length: 14
clone_size: .
cdr3_nt: TGTGCCAGCAGCGCCCAACTAGGAGGGTACGAGCAGTACTTC
cdr3_aa: CASSAQLGGYEQYF

d_call: .
j_call: TRBJ1-5
v_call: TRBV12-5
cdr3_length: 12
clone_size: .
cdr3_nt: TGTGCTAGTGGTTTGGGAGGTCAGCCCCAGCATTTT
cdr3_aa: CASGLGGQPQHF

d_call: .
j_call: TRBJ2-3
v_call: TRBV6-4
cdr3_length: 15
clone_size: .
cdr3_nt: TGTGCCAGCAGTGAACTTGCAGGGTTCGCAGATACGCAGTATTTT
cdr3_aa: CASSELAGFADTQYF

d_call: TRBD1
j_call: TRBJ1-4
v_call: TRBV7-7
cdr3_length: 15
clone_size: .
cdr3_nt: TGTGCCAGCAGCCTCGGGGGACAGGGTAATGAAAAACTGTTTTTT
cdr3_aa: CASSLGGQGNEKLFF